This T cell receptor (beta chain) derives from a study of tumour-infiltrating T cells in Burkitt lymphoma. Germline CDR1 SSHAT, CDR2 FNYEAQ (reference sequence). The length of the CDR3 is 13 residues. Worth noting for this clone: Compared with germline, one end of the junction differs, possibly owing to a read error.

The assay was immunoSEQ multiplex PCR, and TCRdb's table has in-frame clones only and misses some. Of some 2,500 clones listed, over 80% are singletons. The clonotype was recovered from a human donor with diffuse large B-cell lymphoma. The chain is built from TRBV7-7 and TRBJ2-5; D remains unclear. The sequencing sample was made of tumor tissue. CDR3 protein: CASSQEARETQYF. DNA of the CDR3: TGTGCTAGCAGCCAAGAGGCCCGAGAGACCCAGTACTTC. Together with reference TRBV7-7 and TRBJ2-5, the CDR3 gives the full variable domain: GAGVSQSPRYKVTKRGQDVTLRCDPISSHATLYWYQQALGQGPEFLTYFNYEAQPDKSGLPSDRFSAERPEGSISTLTIQRTEQRDSAMYRCASSQEARETQYFGPGTRLLVL.